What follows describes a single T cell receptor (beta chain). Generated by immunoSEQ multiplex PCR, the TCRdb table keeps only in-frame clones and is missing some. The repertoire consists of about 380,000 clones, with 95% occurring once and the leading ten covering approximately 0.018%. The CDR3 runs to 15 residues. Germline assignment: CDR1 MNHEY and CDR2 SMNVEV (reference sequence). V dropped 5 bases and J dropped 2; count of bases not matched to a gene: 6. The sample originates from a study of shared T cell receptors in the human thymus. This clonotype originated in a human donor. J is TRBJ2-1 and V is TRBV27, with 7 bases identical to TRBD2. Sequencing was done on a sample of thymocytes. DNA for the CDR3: TGTGCCAGCAGTCTCGGACTAGGAGCCTACAATGAGCAGTTCTTC. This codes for CASSLGLGAYNEQFF.